Ten or more counts support the clone carrying this TCR beta chain. This CDR3 is 15 amino acids long. Germline CDR1 reads PRHDT; CDR2 reads FYEKMQ (reference sequence). V was trimmed by 0 bases and J by 0 bases, leaving 8 bases between them. This record belongs to a study of T cells in Graves' hyperthyroidism and ophthalmopathy. Uncontrolled infection, other autoimmune disease, pregnancy or lactation disqualified patients from enrolment. The study based diagnoses on clinical symptoms, serum thyroxine and TRAb, thyroid ultrasound and orbital computed tomography. A sample of blood taken at first hyperthyroidism diagnosis preceded any ophthalmopathy symptoms. Extraction of PBMCs used 7.5 to 10 ml of fresh peripheral blood. Amplification of TCR beta CDR3 regions used RNA as the template. During a first-round RT-PCR of the TCR CDR3, the HTBI primer set was used. TCRdb recomputed calls from the multiplex PCR reads with MiXCR, one row per CDR3 protein. Seen here are 650,000 to 850,000 distinct CDR3 sequences, around 20% observed once, and the top ten hold 16%.

Sequenced input: blood. The clonotype comes from a woman aged 45-65 years with Graves' hyperthyroidism that later progressed to Graves' ophthalmopathy. The rearrangement links TRBV13 to TRBJ1-2; D gene ambiguous. The CDR3 DNA is TGTGCCAGCAGCTTAGGCAGGTTCACTAACTATGGCTACACCTTC. Translation gives CASSLGRFTNYGYTF.